This T cell receptor (beta chain) was sequenced in a study of cytomegalovirus exposure and HLA in healthy donors. On the study more broadly: Of 300 to 500 genotyped donors, roughly 81% grouped in the Caucasian-associated ancestry cluster.

The study, taken as a whole, reports: TCR beta chain V- and J-gene trimming was linked, in a later analysis, to a missense variant in DCLRE1C. Certain indistinguishable V segments, among them TRBV6-2 and TRBV6-3, were excluded.

Germline-derived CDR1 and CDR2 are MNHEY and SMNVEV (reference sequence). The CDR3 spans 13 residues. Trimming pared 3 bases from V and 0 bases from J, leaving 4 bases between. This clone was picked up a small number of times. As yet, its antigen is unknown. The same CDR3 can be traced to other DNA sequences in this sample. A multiplex PCR was run with 60 Vbeta primers and 13 Jbeta primers. The data were produced by immunoSEQ multiplex PCR, yet TCRdb's version contains in-frame clones alone and is incomplete. This sample has about 190,000 clones, with 75% to 80% found just once. This sequence was found in a woman in her twenties or thirties in good health and CMV-seropositive. The material sequenced was PBMCs. The chain couples TRBV27 to TRBJ2-3; D remains ambiguous. CDR3 region: CASSLTSTDTQYF. Written as DNA, the CDR3 is TGTGCCAGCAGTTTGACTAGCACAGATACGCAGTATTTT.